The following is a T cell receptor beta chain sequence with its context. The target antigen is unknown. Primers included in the PCR were 60 Vbeta and 13 Jbeta primers. Libraries were prepared by immunoSEQ multiplex PCR; TCRdb keeps only in-frame clonotypes and omits some of them. The sample gives approximately 180,000 clones, 70% to 75% of which show up once; about 3% is in the top ten. This sample was included in a study of cytomegalovirus exposure and HLA in healthy donors. Looking at the study overall: Researchers previously reported finding roughly 120 million unique TCR beta sequences from some 180 million T cells.

CDR3 length: 20 amino acids. Trimming pared 0 bases from V and 1 base from J, leaving 22 bases between. Germline V lookup: CDR1 MGHRA, CDR2 YSYEKL. General study findings and limits: The records held CMV serostatus as the only immune exposure information. Some segments of the V type, notably TRBV6-2 and TRBV6-3, were excluded as indistinguishable. TCR beta V segments were, for the most part, productive about 87% or about 30% of the time in an earlier analysis.

Material: PBMCs. The source is a male donor in good health and CMV-seronegative. The chain employs TRBV4-1 and TRBJ1-5, with D perhaps matching TRBD1 (5 bases). CDR3 nucleotide sequence: TGCGCCAGCAGCCAAGATTTATCGCGGCAAGGGGAAATCAGCAATCAGCCCCAGCATTTT. Amino acids: CASSQDLSRQGEISNQPQHF.